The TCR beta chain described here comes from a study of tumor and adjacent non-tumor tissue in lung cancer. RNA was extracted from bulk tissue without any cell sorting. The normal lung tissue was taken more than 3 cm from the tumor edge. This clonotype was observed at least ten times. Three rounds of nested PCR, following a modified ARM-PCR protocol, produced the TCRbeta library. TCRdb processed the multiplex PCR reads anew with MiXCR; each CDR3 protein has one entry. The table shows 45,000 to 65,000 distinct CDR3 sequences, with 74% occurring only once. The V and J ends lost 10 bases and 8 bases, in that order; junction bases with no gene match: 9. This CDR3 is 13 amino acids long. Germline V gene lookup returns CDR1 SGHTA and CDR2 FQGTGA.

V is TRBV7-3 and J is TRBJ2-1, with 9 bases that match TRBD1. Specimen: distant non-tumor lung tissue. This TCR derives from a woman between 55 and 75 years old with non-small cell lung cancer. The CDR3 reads CAKDRGENDEQFF. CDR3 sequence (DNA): TGTGCCAAGGACAGGGGAGAGAATGATGAGCAGTTCTTC.